The subject of this entry is one TCR beta chain. The antigen remains undetermined. These data come from a study of T cell responses to AZD1222 COVID-19 vaccine. Study overall: Second-dose recipients at about 4 or about 12 weeks were treated as one pooled group.

Clones were read by immunoSEQ multiplex PCR, and TCRdb kept only the in-frame ones, dropping some. The sample has about 130,000 clones; 70% to 90% are singletons. Trimming shortened V by 1 base and J by 4 bases, and 10 bases separated the two germline ends. CDR3 length: 14 residues. Germline CDR1 and CDR2: MNHNS and SASEGT. General study points: CD4 TCRs linked to vaccination spanned spike, dominating at 160-218 and 743-854. White British donors predominated, females outnumbered males, and clonal diversity was possibly underestimated.

This sequence originates from an adult in good health. The sample here was peripheral blood, taken on day 0 of AZD1222 vaccination. This chain uses TRBV6-1 with TRBJ1-2; D perhaps matches TRBD1 (6 bases). CDR3 nucleotides: TGTGCCAGCAGTGAAGTTCCAGGGGCCTATGGCTACACCTTC. Amino acids: CASSEVPGAYGYTF.